This TCR beta chain was retrieved from a study of blood T cells in healthy people across ages. V lost 5 bases and J 4 bases, leaving 17 bases between the germline ends. The CDR3 spans 15 residues. Germline V gene lookup returns CDR1 SEHNR and CDR2 FQNEAQ (reference sequence). A second about 7 to 11 cycle PCR used barcoded and J-beta primers. TCRdb reanalysed the 5' RACE reads using MiXCR and keeps one entry per CDR3 protein. This table has roughly 1,800,000 distinct CDR3 sequences, 49% appearing once. V gene TRBV7-9 combines with J gene TRBJ2-5, with D tentatively TRBD1 (7 bases). The clonotype was recovered from a woman in her thirties or forties in good health. Sequenced material: blood. The CDR3 coding sequence is TGTGCCAGCAGCCGACAGGGAGGTGGGGTAGAGACCCAGTACTTC. It encodes CASSRQGGGVETQYF.